This is a list of T cell receptor beta chains from one sample in a study of Ad26.COV2.S vaccination and SARS-CoV-2 variants. Sequencing was performed with immunoSEQ multiplex PCR; in TCRdb, only in-frame clones are kept and a portion is missing. In the table there are about 39,000 clones, approximately 83% of which are singletons. Sequencing used peripheral blood, obtained after recovery from COVID-19. These receptor sequences come from a human donor who had recovered from COVID-19. Both conserved end residues are part of each CDR3. Fields, in order: clone size, J gene, D gene, V gene, CDR3 DNA, CDR3 protein. The D gene is left open where the match is weak. The size of a clone is reported for some rows only, either as once, few or many, or as a class for expanded clones.

>NA|TRBJ1-1|NA|TRBV6-2/TRBV6-3
TGTGCCAGCAGTTACTCAATGGGGCCTACTGAAGCTTTCTTT
CASSYSMGPTEAFF
>NA|TRBJ2-5|NA|TRBV2
TGTGCCAGCAGTGAAGGACAGGGAGGGGAGACCCAGTACTTC
CASSEGQGGETQYF
>NA|TRBJ2-1|TRBD2|TRBV27
TGTGCCAGCAGTTTATTTAGGGGAGGGACTAGGTACAATGAGCAGTTCTTC
CASSLFRGGTRYNEQFF
>NA|TRBJ2-1|NA|TRBV19
TGTGCCAGTAGTAGGGGAAGGCAGCAGTTCTTC
CASSRGRQQFF
>NA|TRBJ2-2|NA|TRBV9
TGTGCCAGCAGCGTTTCCGGAAAGGACACCGGGGAGCTGTTTTTT
CASSVSGKDTGELFF
>NA|TRBJ2-5|NA|TRBV10-3
TGTGCCATCAGTGCTTGGGCCCCAGAGTCTGTCGAAGGTGAGACCCAGTACTTC
CAISAWAPESVEGETQYF
>NA|TRBJ1-1|NA|TRBV18
TGTGCCAGCTATCTCGGCAGGGACACTGAAGCTTTCTTT
CASYLGRDTEAFF
>NA|TRBJ1-3|NA|TRBV6-5
TGTGCCAGCAGTGACTCATTGGTTTCTGGAAACACCATATATTTT
CASSDSLVSGNTIYF
>NA|TRBJ2-2|TRBD1|TRBV2
TGTGCCAGCAGTAAAGGACAGGGACGAACCGGGGAGCTGTTTTTT
CASSKGQGRTGELFF
>NA|TRBJ2-1|NA|TRBV19
TGTGCCAGTAGTTCTGGGCTAGGGGGCTACAATGAGCAGTTCTTC
CASSSGLGGYNEQFF
>NA|TRBJ1-3|NA|TRBV6-5
TGTGCCAGCAGATCAGCTCGACCTGGAAACACCATATATTTT
CASRSARPGNTIYF
>NA|TRBJ1-1|NA|TRBV27
TGTGCCAGCAGTCCTGGCAGCATGAACACTGAAGCTTTCTTT
CASSPGSMNTEAFF
>NA|TRBJ2-3|NA|TRBV5-8
TGTGCCAGCAGCTTGGCACCCCTTTTTGACAACACAGATACGCAGTATTTT
CASSLAPLFDNTDTQYF
>NA|TRBJ1-1|TRBD1|TRBV6-5
TGTGCCAGCAGTCCTCATTACAGGGGGCAGTCTGAAGCTTTCTTT
CASSPHYRGQSEAFF
>NA|TRBJ2-5|NA|TRBV2
TGTGCCAGCAGCCTCTCGACACTGAAAGAGACCCAGTACTTC
CASSLSTLKETQYF
>few|TRBJ2-7|TRBD2|TRBV6-2/TRBV6-3
TGTGCCAGCAGTGGAAGGACTAGCGGGAGTATCGAGCAGTACTTC
CASSGRTSGSIEQYF
>NA|TRBJ2-1|TRBD2|TRBV5-6
TGTGCCAGCAGGAGTAGCGGGAGGGCCGGGAATGAGCAGTTCTTC
CASRSSGRAGNEQFF
>NA|TRBJ1-4|NA|TRBV24-1
TGTGCCACCAGTGCACTCGGGGGGGGCGAAGAAAAACTGTTTTTT
CATSALGGGEEKLFF
>NA|TRBJ1-3|NA|TRBV7-9
TGTGCCAGCAGCTTAGAAAGACAGGAGAGCAACACCATATATTTT
CASSLERQESNTIYF
>once|TRBJ2-1|TRBD2|TRBV7-2
TGTGCCAGCAGCTTAACGGGACTAGTGTACAATGAGCAGTTCTTC
CASSLTGLVYNEQFF
>NA|TRBJ1-1|NA|TRBV19
TGTGCCAGTAGTTTTCGTCTGAACACTGAAGCTTTCTTT
CASSFRLNTEAFF
>once|TRBJ1-2|NA|TRBV6-5
TGTGCCAGCAGTTACTCGAGTTCTAACTATGGCTACACCTTC
CASSYSSSNYGYTF
>NA|TRBJ2-6|NA|TRBV6-5
TGTGCCAGCACTCTTGCTGGGGCCAACGTCCTGACTTTC
CASTLAGANVLTF
>NA|TRBJ2-7|NA|TRBV6-1
TGTGCCAGCAGTGAAGAGGGAGTGGACGAGCAGTACTTC
CASSEEGVDEQYF
>few|TRBJ1-6|TRBD1|TRBV15
TGTGCCACCAGCAGGGGACAGGGGAATTCACCCCTCCACTTT
CATSRGQGNSPLHF
>few|TRBJ2-3|NA|TRBV2
TGTGCCAGCAGCTTGCTAGAGGGGGGGACAGATACGCAGTATTTT
CASSLLEGGTDTQYF
>NA|TRBJ1-1|TRBD1|TRBV3-1/TRBV3-2
TGTGCCAGCAATCTCAACAGGGGTGACACTGAAGCTTTCTTT
CASNLNRGDTEAFF
>NA|TRBJ1-1|NA|TRBV7-8
TGTGCCAGCAGCAAGGGCGCAGGCCGTATGAACACTGAAGCTTTCTTT
CASSKGAGRMNTEAFF
>NA|TRBJ1-2|NA|TRBV12-3/TRBV12-4
TGTGCCAGCAGCCTGAGGACAGTGAATGGCTACACCTTC
CASSLRTVNGYTF
>NA|TRBJ2-5|NA|TRBV9
TGTGCCAGCAGCGTAGGGGATTGGGAGACCCAGTACTTC
CASSVGDWETQYF
>NA|TRBJ2-5|TRBD2|TRBV25-1
TGTGCCAGCAGTGAATACTTAGCGGGAGTGGAGACCCAGTACTTC
CASSEYLAGVETQYF
>few|TRBJ2-4|NA|TRBV10-3
TGTGCCATCAGTGCTCCGGGGACGGGGGACATTCAGTACTTC
CAISAPGTGDIQYF
>once|TRBJ1-1|NA|TRBV7-9
TGTGCCAGCAGACCCAGGACCTGCATGAACACTGAAGCTTTCTTT
CASRPRTCMNTEAFF
>NA|TRBJ1-4|TRBD1|TRBV7-9
TGTGCCAGCAGCTTCCAGGGGGCAACTAATGAAAAACTGTTTTTT
CASSFQGATNEKLFF
>once|TRBJ1-2|TRBD1|TRBV25-1
TGTGCCAGCAGTCGACAGGGCTATGGCTACACCTTC
CASSRQGYGYTF
>NA|TRBJ2-1|TRBD2|TRBV18
TGTGCCAGCTCACCACCACTTGGAGTAGCGGGGACGCGCTCCTACAATGAGCAGTTCTTC
CASSPPLGVAGTRSYNEQFF
>NA|TRBJ1-3|NA|TRBV7-9
TGTGCCAGCAGCTTTACGGGGAACTCTGGAAACACCATATATTTT
CASSFTGNSGNTIYF
>few|TRBJ1-2|NA|TRBV6-5
TGTGCCAGCAGTTACGAGGGGGGAAGGGGCTACACCTTC
CASSYEGGRGYTF
>NA|TRBJ2-5|TRBD2|TRBV10-3
TGTGCCATATCTCTAGCGGGGGAAGAGACCCAGTACTTC
CAISLAGEETQYF
>few|TRBJ2-7|NA|TRBV12-2
TGTGCAAGTCGCTTATCCCCCCCGAGCGGGAGGGCCGGGTACGAGCAGTACTTC
CASRLSPPSGRAGYEQYF